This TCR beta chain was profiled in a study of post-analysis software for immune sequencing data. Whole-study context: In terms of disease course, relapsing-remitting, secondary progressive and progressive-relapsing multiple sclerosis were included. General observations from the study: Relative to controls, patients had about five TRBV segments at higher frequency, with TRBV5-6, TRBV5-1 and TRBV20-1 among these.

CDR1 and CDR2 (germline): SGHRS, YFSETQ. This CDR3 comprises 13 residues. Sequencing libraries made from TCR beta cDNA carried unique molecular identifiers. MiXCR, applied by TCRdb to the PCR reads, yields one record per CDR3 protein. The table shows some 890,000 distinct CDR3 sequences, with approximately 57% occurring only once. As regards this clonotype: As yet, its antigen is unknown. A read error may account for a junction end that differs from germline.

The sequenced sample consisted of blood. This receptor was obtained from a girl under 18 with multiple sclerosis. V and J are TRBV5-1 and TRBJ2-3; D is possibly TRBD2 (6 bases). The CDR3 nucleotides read TGTGCCAGCAGCGGCGGGACTACAGATACGCAGTATTTT. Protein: CASSGGTTDTQYF.